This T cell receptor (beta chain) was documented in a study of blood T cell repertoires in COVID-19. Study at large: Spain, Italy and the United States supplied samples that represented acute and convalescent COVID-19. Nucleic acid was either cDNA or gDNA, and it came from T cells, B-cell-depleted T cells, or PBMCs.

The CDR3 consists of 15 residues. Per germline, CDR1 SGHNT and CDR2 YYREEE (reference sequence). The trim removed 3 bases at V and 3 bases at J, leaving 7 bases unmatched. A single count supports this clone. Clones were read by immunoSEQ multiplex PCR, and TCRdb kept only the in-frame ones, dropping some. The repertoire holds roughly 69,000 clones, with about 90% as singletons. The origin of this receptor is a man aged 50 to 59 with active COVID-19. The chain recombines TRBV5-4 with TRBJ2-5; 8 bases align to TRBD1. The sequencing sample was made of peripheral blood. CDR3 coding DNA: TGTGCCAGCAGCTATCAGGACAGGGTAGAAGAGACCCAGTACTTC. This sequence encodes CASSYQDRVEETQYF.